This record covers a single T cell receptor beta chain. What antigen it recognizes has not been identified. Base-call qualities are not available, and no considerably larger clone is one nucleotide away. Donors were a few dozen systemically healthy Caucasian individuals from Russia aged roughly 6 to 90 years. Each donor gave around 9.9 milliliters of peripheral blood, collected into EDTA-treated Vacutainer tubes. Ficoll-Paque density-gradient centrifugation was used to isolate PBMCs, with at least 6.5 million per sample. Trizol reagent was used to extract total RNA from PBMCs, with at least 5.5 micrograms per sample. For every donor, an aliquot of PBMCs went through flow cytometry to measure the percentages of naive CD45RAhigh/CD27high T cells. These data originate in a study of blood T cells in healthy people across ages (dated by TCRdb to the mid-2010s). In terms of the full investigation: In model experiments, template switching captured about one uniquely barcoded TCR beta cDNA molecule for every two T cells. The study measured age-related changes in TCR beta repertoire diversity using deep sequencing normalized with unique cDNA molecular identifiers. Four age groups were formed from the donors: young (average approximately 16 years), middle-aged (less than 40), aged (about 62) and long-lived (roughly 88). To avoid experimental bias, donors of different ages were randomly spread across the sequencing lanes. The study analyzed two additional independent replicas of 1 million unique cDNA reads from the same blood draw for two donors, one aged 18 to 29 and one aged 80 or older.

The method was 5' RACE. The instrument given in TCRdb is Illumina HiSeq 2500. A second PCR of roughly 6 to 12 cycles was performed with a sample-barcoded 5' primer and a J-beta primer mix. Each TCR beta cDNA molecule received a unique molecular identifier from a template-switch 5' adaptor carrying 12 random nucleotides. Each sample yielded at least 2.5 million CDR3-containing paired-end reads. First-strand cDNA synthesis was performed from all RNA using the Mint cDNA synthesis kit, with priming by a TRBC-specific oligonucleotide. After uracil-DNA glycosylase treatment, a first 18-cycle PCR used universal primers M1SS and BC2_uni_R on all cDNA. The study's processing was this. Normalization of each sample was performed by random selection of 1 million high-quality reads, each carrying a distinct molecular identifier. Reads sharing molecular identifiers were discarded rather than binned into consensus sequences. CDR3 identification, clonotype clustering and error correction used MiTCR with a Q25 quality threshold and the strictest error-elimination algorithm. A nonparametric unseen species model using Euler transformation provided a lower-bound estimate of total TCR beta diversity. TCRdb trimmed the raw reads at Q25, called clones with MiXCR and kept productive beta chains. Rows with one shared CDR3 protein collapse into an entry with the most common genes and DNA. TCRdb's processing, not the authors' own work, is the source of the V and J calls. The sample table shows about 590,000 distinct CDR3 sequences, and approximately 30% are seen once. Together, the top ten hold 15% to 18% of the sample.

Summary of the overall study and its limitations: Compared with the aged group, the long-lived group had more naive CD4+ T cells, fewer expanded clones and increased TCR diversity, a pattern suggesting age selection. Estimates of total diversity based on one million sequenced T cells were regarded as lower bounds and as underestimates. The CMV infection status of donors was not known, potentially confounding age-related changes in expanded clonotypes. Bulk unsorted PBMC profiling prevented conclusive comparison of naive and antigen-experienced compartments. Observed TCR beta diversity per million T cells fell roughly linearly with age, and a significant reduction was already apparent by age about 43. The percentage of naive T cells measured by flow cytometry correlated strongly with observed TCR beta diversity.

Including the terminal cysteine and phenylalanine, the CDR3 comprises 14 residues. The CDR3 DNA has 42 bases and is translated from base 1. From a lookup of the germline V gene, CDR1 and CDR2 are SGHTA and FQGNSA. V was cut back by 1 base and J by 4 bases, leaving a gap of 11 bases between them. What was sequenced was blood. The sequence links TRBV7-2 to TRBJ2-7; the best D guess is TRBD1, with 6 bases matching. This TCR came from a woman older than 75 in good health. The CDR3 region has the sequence CASSLGPGEYEQYF. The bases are TGTGCCAGCAGCTTAGGGCCAGGGGAATACGAGCAGTACTTC.